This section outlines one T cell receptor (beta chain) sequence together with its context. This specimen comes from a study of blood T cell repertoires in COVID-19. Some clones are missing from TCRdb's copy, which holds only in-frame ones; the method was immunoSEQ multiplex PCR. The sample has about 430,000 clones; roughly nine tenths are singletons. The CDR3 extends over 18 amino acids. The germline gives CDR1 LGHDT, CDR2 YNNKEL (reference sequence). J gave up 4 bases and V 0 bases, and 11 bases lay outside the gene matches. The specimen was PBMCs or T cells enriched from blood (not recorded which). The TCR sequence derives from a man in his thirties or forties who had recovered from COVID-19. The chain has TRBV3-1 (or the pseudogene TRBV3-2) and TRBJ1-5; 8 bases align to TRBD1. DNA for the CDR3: TGTGCCAGCAGCCAAGATTTCGGACAGGGCCTAAAAAATCAGCCCCAGCATTTT. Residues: CASSQDFGQGLKNQPQHF.